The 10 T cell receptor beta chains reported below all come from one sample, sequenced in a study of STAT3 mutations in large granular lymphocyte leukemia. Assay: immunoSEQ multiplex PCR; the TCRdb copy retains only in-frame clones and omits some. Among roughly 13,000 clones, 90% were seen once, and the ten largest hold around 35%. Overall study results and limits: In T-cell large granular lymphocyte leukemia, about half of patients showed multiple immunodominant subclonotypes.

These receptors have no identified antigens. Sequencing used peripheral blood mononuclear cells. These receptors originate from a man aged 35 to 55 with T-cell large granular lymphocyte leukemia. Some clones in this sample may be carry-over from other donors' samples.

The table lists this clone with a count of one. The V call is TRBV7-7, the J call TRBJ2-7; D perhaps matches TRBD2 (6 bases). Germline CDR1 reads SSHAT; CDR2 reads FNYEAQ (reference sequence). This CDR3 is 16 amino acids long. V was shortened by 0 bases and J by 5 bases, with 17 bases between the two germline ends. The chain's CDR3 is CASSLAGGDGPHEQYF. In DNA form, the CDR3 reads TGTGCCAGCAGCTTAGCAGGAGGGGACGGCCCCCACGAGCAGTACTTC.

DNA of the CDR3: TGTGCCAGCAGTTCACAGGGCTCCTTCACTGAAGCTTTCTTT. It codes for CASSSQGSFTEAFF. The rearrangement joins TRBV28 to TRBJ1-1, with a possible D match to TRBD1 (6 bases). The CDR3 covers 14 residues. CDR1 and CDR2 (germline): MDHEN, SYDVKM. V was clipped by 4 bases and J by 4 bases, with 13 bases between them.

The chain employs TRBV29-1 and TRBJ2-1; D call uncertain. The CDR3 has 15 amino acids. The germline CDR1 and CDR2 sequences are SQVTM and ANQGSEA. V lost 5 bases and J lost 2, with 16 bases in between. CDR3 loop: CSVFGPFGPYNEQFF. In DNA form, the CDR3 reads TGCAGCGTTTTTGGTCCTTTTGGACCCTACAATGAGCAGTTCTTC.

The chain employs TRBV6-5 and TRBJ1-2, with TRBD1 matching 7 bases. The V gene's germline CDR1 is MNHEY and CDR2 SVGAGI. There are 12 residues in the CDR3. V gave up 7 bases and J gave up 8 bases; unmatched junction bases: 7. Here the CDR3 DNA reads TGTGCCAGCACCAGAACAGGGGAGGGCTACACCTTC. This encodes CASTRTGEGYTF.

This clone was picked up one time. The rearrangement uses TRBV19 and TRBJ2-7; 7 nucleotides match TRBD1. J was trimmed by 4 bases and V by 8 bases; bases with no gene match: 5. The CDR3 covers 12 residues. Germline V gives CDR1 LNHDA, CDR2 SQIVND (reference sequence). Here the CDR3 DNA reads TGTGCCAGTCGAGGGACAGAGTACGAGCAGTACTTC. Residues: CASRGTEYEQYF.

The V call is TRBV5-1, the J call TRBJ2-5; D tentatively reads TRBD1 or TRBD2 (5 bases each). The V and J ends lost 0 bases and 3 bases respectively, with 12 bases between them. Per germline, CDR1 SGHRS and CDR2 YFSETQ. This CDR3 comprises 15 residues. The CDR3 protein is CASSLAGTREETQYF. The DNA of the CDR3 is TGCGCCAGCAGCTTGGCAGGGACCAGGGAAGAGACCCAGTACTTC.

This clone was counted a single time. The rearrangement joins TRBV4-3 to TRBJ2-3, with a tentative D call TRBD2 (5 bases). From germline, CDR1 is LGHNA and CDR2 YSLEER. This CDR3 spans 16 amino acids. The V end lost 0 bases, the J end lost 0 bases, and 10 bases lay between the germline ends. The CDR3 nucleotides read TGCGCCAGCAGCCAAGATCGAGGGAGAAGCACAGATACGCAGTATTTT. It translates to CASSQDRGRSTDTQYF.

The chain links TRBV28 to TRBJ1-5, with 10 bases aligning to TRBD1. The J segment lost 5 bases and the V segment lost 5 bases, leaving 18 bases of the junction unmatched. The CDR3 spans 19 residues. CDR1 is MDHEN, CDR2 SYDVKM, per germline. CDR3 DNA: TGTGCCAGCAGTCCCTTATGGGGGGACAGGGGAAGGGAACATCAGCCCCAGCATTTT. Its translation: CASSPLWGDRGREHQPQHF.

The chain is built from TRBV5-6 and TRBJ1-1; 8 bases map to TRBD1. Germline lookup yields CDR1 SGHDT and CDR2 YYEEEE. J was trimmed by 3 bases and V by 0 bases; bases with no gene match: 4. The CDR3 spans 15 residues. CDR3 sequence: CASSLVDRDDTEAFF. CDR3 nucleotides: TGTGCCAGCAGCTTGGTGGACAGGGACGACACTGAAGCTTTCTTT.

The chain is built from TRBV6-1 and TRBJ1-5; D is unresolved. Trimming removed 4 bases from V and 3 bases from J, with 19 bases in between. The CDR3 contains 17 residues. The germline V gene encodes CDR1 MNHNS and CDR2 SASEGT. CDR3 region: CASSASSLRTLNQPQHF. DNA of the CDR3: TGTGCCAGCAGTGCCTCCTCCCTCAGGACCCTCAATCAGCCCCAGCATTTT.